These T cell receptor beta chains were read from a single sample in a study of cytomegalovirus exposure and HLA in healthy donors. Libraries were prepared by immunoSEQ multiplex PCR; TCRdb keeps only in-frame clonotypes and omits some of them. Reported are roughly 120,000 clones; the ten largest clones contain roughly 3.7%. Sequencing was done on a sample of PBMCs. The receptors come from a man aged 30 to 45 in good health and CMV-seronegative. Both conserved end residues are part of each CDR3. The order of the fields is D gene, V gene, J gene, CDR3 DNA, CDR3 protein. D genes are given only for firm matches.

D gene: TRBD1
V gene: TRBV30
J gene: TRBJ2-7
CDR3 DNA: TGTGCCTGGAGTGTACGAGGGACAGACCCCTACGAGCAGTACTTC
CDR3 protein: CAWSVRGTDPYEQYF

D gene: .
V gene: TRBV2
J gene: TRBJ2-1
CDR3 DNA: TGTGCCAGCATCGGAGGTGGTGAGCAGTTCTTC
CDR3 protein: CASIGGGEQFF

D gene: .
V gene: TRBV19
J gene: TRBJ2-7
CDR3 DNA: TGTGCCAGTAGCCTCAGGGGACCCCCCTCCTACGAGCAGTACTTC
CDR3 protein: CASSLRGPPSYEQYF

D gene: .
V gene: TRBV30
J gene: TRBJ2-3
CDR3 DNA: TGTGCCTGGAGTGGGATTGGGTGGGAGCTTGGAGATACGCAGTATTTT
CDR3 protein: CAWSGIGWELGDTQYF

D gene: TRBD2
V gene: TRBV5-5
J gene: TRBJ2-7
CDR3 DNA: TGTGCCAGCAGCCCGGGACTAGCGGGGGTCCCCCTCTCCTACGAGCAGTACTTC
CDR3 protein: CASSPGLAGVPLSYEQYF

D gene: .
V gene: TRBV19
J gene: TRBJ1-1
CDR3 DNA: TGTGCCAGTAGTATCTCATGGGCAGCGGTCGAAAAAGCTTTCTTT
CDR3 protein: CASSISWAAVEKAFF

D gene: .
V gene: TRBV28
J gene: TRBJ2-7
CDR3 DNA: TGTGCCAGCAGTTTGTCGGGGAGAAGTCCCGAGCAGTACTTC
CDR3 protein: CASSLSGRSPEQYF

D gene: TRBD1
V gene: TRBV7-2
J gene: TRBJ1-2
CDR3 DNA: TGTGCCAGCAGCTTAGTGGACAGGGGAGTCTATGGCTACACCTTC
CDR3 protein: CASSLVDRGVYGYTF

D gene: .
V gene: TRBV6-1
J gene: TRBJ2-7
CDR3 DNA: TGTGCCAGCAGTGAAGGGAGGTTCCGTGCGGGGAGGATCCCCTACGAGCAGTACTTC
CDR3 protein: CASSEGRFRAGRIPYEQYF

D gene: TRBD1
V gene: TRBV19
J gene: TRBJ1-2
CDR3 DNA: TGTGCCAGTAGTATACTTGACAGGGAGATTTATGGCTACACCTTC
CDR3 protein: CASSILDREIYGYTF

D gene: TRBD1
V gene: TRBV19
J gene: TRBJ1-5
CDR3 DNA: TGTGCCAGTTCAAGGACAGGGGATTATCAGCCCCAGCATTTT
CDR3 protein: CASSRTGDYQPQHF

D gene: .
V gene: TRBV7-8
J gene: TRBJ2-7
CDR3 DNA: TGTGCCAGCAGCTTAGCCCACAGGGCCTACGAGCAGTACTTC
CDR3 protein: CASSLAHRAYEQYF

D gene: .
V gene: TRBV5-1
J gene: TRBJ2-1
CDR3 DNA: TGCGCCAGCAGCTTGGCAAGTCGGGATGAGCAGTTCTTC
CDR3 protein: CASSLASRDEQFF